This TCR beta chain was obtained from a study of blood T cell repertoires in COVID-19 (dated by TCRdb to about 2020). The study in broad terms: Samples from collaborators originated in the United States, Italy and Spain and spanned both the acute and convalescent phases of COVID-19. Samples were obtained from the ongoing ImmuneRACE study (first 160 participants) and from over a thousand subjects provided by 6 global collaborators. The sample metadata nearly always contained a de-identified subject ID, COVID-19 status, age in years and sex. The repertoires were made available in a free public database intended to serve as a resource for research on the immune response to SARS-CoV-2. Subjects who had been exposed to COVID-19, were actively infected with it, or had recovered from it provided the deeply sampled blood TCRbeta repertoires that made up the dataset. The material from the prospective study consisted of cDNA or gDNA derived from T cells, B-cell-depleted T cells, or PBMCs. Where HLA class I and class II types were available, the types were taken from metadata supplied by the sample provider, not from assay-based typing.

The collaborating institutions used their own protocols to collect whole blood in K2EDTA tubes. For TCRbeta analysis, collaborators shipped samples in one of three forms: frozen whole blood, isolated PBMCs, or DNA extracted from either of those sample types. General findings and caveats noted by the study authors: Clinical and demographic metadata were provided uncurated, with the amount varying by source and participant.

The immunoSEQ Assay, a bias-controlled multiplex PCR, was used to amplify TCRbeta CDR3 regions from genomic DNA. The paper's data handling went like this. Nucleated cell counts per sample were estimated from amplification of reference gene primers within the assay. To quantify the absolute abundance of each unique TCRbeta CDR3 rearrangement, sequence reads were collapsed and filtered. For each sample, productive Simpson clonality was calculated by taking the square root of Simpson's diversity index across productive rearrangements. TCRdb's version of the immuneACCESS table is confined to in-frame rearrangements and falls short of the full clone set. An unresolved V gene accounts for under half of the shortfall where checked; the remainder is of unknown origin. The DNA was the basis for D and trimming; V, J and clone size are from that table. In this sample the table shows about 210,000 clones, roughly four fifths of which occur a single time. The ten most abundant clones make up approximately 12% of the sample.

V sheds 5 bases and J sheds 4 bases, leaving 19 bases between their ends. The germline V gene sets CDR1 to SGHDT and CDR2 to YYEEEE. Its CDR3 holds 16 amino acids, cysteine through phenylalanine. The kept DNA is CDR3 alone, 48 bases in frame from the first base. On this clone: The clone's antigen remains unknown. No much larger clone is present one base from it, and per-base qualities are unavailable.

Sequencing was performed on peripheral blood. This receptor was taken from a middle-aged woman with acute or convalescent COVID-19. The chain is encoded by TRBV5-6 joined to TRBJ1-3, with the D gene not clear enough to name. The base sequence is TGTGCCAGCAGTCTGCGGTACGGGATCAAGGGAAACACCATATATTTT. The encoded protein is CASSLRYGIKGNTIYF.